The 18 T cell receptor gamma chains given below trace back to one sample, sequenced in a study of γδ T cells in repeated Plasmodium falciparum infection. TCRdb made new clone calls on the multiplex PCR reads using CATT. The repertoire holds about 30,000 gamma-chain clones, with roughly 1.4% as singletons. Bulk repertoires came from Vgamma9/Vdelta2+ or Vdelta2-negative gammadelta T cells flow-sorted from PBMC. The sequencing sample was made of gamma-delta T cells from blood. The source of these receptors is a pool of human donors (malaria-infected and uninfected, not separated).

This clone turned up a few times. A read error is the likely source, as a far larger clone sits one nucleotide away. Other DNA variants within this sample encode the same CDR3. This sequence joins TRGV4 and TRGJ1 or TRGJ2. Here the J gene came from matching the DNA to germline, since TCRdb omits it. V lost 5 bases to trimming and J lost 1 base; unmatched junction nucleotides: 8. In germline, CDR1 is EGSTGY, CDR2 YDSYTSSV. This CDR3 has 14 residues. CDR3 DNA sequence: TGTGCCACCTGGGCCAAGCCCAATTATTATAAGAAACTCTTT. Translating it yields CATWAKPNYYKKLF.

Turning to this clone: TCRdb's listed protein matches a much larger clone and diverges from this DNA's translation at residue 9, likely through a read error; the protein shown comes from the DNA. This sequence joins TRGV8 and TRGJ1 or TRGJ2. The J gene was not available in TCRdb and was assigned here by matching the DNA to germline segments. CDR3 size: 21 residues. The ends lost 2 bases at V and 4 bases at J; junction bases unmatched: 29. Looked up from germline, CDR1 is VENAVY and CDR2 is YDSYNSRV. The CDR3 bases are TGTGCCACCTGGGATACCCGGCCCCATGGTTCACCTTGTGAACCCTATTATAAGAAACTCTTT. Amino acid sequence: CATWDTRPHGSPCEPYYKKLF.

The sample holds a few counts of this clone. Being one base from a much bigger clone, this may be a read error. The genes are TRGV8 and TRGJP1. TCRdb leaves out the J gene; it was filled in here by matching the DNA to germline. Germline values: CDR1 VENAVY, CDR2 YDSYNSRV. V was pared by 5 bases and J by 5 bases, with 8 bases of the junction left unmatched. There are 14 residues in the CDR3. This chain's CDR3 is CATWASTTGWFKIF. The CDR3 bases are TGTGCCACCTGGGCCTCTACGACTGGTTGGTTCAAGATATTT.

The chain's CDR3 is CATWDRRPDYYKKLF. As DNA, the CDR3 is TGTGCCACCTGGGACCGCCGACCAGATTATTATAAGAAACTCTTT. The V and J genes are TRGV3 and TRGJ1 or TRGJ2. No J gene was available from TCRdb, and it was assigned here by a germline match of the DNA. Germline CDR1 is VTNTFY and CDR2 is YDVSTARD (reference sequence). The CDR3 covers 15 residues. The J segment lost 2 bases and the V segment lost 3 bases, leaving 10 bases of the junction unmatched.

This clone was recorded at least ten times. Translating this DNA gives a protein that differs at residue 13 from the TCRdb one, which belongs to a much larger clone; a read error is likely, and the protein shown is this translation. V usage is TRGV9 and J usage is TRGJP. The CDR3 spans 18 residues. The germline V gene has CDR1 GITISATS and CDR2 ISYDGTV (reference sequence). CDR3 loop: CALWDQGAFGLGRKIKVF. In nucleotides, the CDR3 is TGTGCCTTGTGGGACCAGGGCGCTTTTGGGTTGGGCAGAAAAATCAAGGTATTT.

This clone was detected many times. This chain links TRGV4 with TRGJ1 or TRGJ2. Looked up from germline, CDR1 is EGSTGY and CDR2 is YDSYTSSV. There are 11 residues in the CDR3. With V trimmed by 5 bases and J by 6 bases, 4 bases remained unmatched. CDR3 residues: CATWAGYKKLF. CDR3 coding DNA: TGTGCCACCTGGGCAGGTTATAAGAAACTCTTT.

This clone has a handful of counts. TCRdb's protein, taken from a much larger clone, differs from this DNA's translation at residue 5, likely owing to a read error; the protein displayed comes from the DNA. The chain joins TRGV9 to TRGJ1 or TRGJ2. The J gene is not listed in TCRdb, so it was assigned here from a DNA match to germline. Germline CDR1 and CDR2: GITISATS and ISYDGTV (reference sequence). The CDR3 contains 13 residues. For the CDR3, the DNA is TGTGCCTTGTGGGGGGTGCTACGGTATAAGAAACTCTTT. This sequence encodes CALWGVLRYKKLF.

In this sample, this clone turned up many times. This rearrangement joins TRGV4 to TRGJ1 or TRGJ2. Germline V gene data show CDR1 as EGSTGY and CDR2 as YDSYTSSV. With 1 base clipped from V and 15 bases from J, the junction kept 18 bases outside the gene matches. This CDR3 has 14 amino acids. For the CDR3, the DNA is TGTGCCACCTGGGATGGAACATGGGCCAGTTTGGTACTCTTT. Amino acid sequence: CATWDGTWASLVLF.

This clone was picked up many times. The chain couples TRGV4 to TRGJ1 or TRGJ2. The J gene, missing from TCRdb, was assigned here through DNA to germline matching. Germline CDR1 and CDR2: EGSTGY and YDSYTSSV. With V trimmed by 1 base and J by 3 bases, 9 bases remained unmatched. This CDR3 has 15 residues. The CDR3 DNA reads as TGTGCCACCTGGGATGGTATCCAGATTTATTATAAGAAACTCTTT. Translating gives CATWDGIQIYYKKLF.

This clone is medium-sized (0.01 to 0.1%) in the sample. The same CDR3 also results from other DNA sequences found in this sample. This rearrangement joins TRGV8 to TRGJ1 or TRGJ2. Germline lookup yields CDR1 VENAVY and CDR2 YDSYNSRV. V shed 3 bases and J 7 bases; nucleotides not matched to a gene: 6. There are 12 residues in the CDR3. The CDR3 region has the DNA TGTGCCACCTGGGATTTGGGCTATAAGAAACTCTTT. It translates to CATWDLGYKKLF.

This clone was detected only a few times. A far larger clone is one base from this, pointing to a likely read error. Other DNA sequences of this sample code for an identical CDR3. The chain recombines TRGV2 with TRGJ1 or TRGJ2. The J gene, missing from TCRdb, was assigned here through DNA to germline matching. The germline CDR1 and CDR2 sequences are EGSNGY and YDSYNSKV. The CDR3 totals 13 residues. The CDR3 region has the DNA TGTGCCACTTGGGACTGTCGATATTATAAGAAACTCTTT. It specifies CATWDCRYYKKLF.

This clone was detected many times. TCRdb records a much larger clone's protein for this DNA, with a difference at residue 3 that likely arises from a read error; the protein given is the translation of the DNA. This CDR3 is CAPWDRDNYKKLF. The CDR3 DNA reads TGTGCCCCCTGGGACAGGGACAATTATAAGAAACTCTTT. This chain links TRGV3 with TRGJ1 or TRGJ2. The CDR3 is made up of 13 amino acids. In germline, CDR1 is VTNTFY, CDR2 YDVSTARD (reference sequence).

This clone has ten or more counts. A much larger clone differs from this one at a single base, so this may be a read error. This chain connects TRGV4 to TRGJP2. The CDR3 covers 15 residues. Looked up from germline, CDR1 is EGSTGY and CDR2 is YDSYTSSV. This CDR3 is CATWVSYSSDRIKTF. DNA of the CDR3: TGTGCCACCTGGGTCTCATATAGTAGTGATAGGATCAAGACGTTT.

The table lists this clone with a few counts. The translation of this DNA and the TCRdb protein of a much larger clone differ at residue 10, probably owing to a read error; the protein shown here is translated from the DNA. The chain recombines TRGV9 with TRGJP1. TCRdb gives no J gene; it was assigned here by matching the DNA to germline. The germline V gene encodes CDR1 GITISATS and CDR2 ISYDGTV (reference sequence). The CDR3 sequence is 13 residues long. The CDR3 DNA reads TGTGCCTTGTGGGAGATACGTGGTTGGCTCAAGATATTT. Protein sequence: CALWEIRGWLKIF.

This clone was detected ten times or more. TCRdb assigns this DNA the protein of a much larger clone, which departs from its translation at residue 3; this likely reflects a read error, and the protein shown comes from translating the DNA. The genes are TRGV9 and TRGJP. Germline V gives CDR1 GITISATS, CDR2 ISYDGTV (reference sequence). The CDR3 totals 17 residues. In DNA, the CDR3 is TGTGCCTCGTGGGAGGTTTCTGGAGAGTTGGGCAAAAAAATCAAGGTATTT. Translation gives CASWEVSGELGKKIKVF.

This clone was seen many times. TCRdb shows a much larger clone's protein in place of this DNA's translation, and the two differ at residue 14, likely through a read error; the protein shown is translated from the DNA. The chain uses TRGV9 and TRGJP. The J gene comes from matching the DNA to germline here; TCRdb lacks it. Germline V CDR1 and CDR2: GITISATS, ISYDGTV (reference sequence). The CDR3 is 17 residues long. CDR3 bases: TGTGCCTTGTGGGAGGTGCCTCAAGAGTTGGGCAAAAAAGTCAAGGTATTT. Amino acids: CALWEVPQELGKKVKVF.

Concerning this clone itself: The TCRdb record carries a much larger clone's protein, which differs from this DNA's translation at residue 9; a read error is the likely cause, and the protein listed here is the DNA translation. This rearrangement joins TRGV2 to TRGJP1. TCRdb offers no J gene call, so here the DNA was matched to germline to obtain one. The V and J ends lost 6 bases and 15 bases, in that order; junction bases with no gene match: 13. The CDR3 runs to 12 residues. Germline assignment: CDR1 EGSNGY and CDR2 YDSYNSKV. The CDR3 spells CATWILGWLKIF. As DNA, the CDR3 is TGTGCCACCTGGATCCTTGGGTGGCTCAAGATATTT.

This clone rates as medium-sized. V and J are TRGV9 and TRGJP. CDR1 and CDR2 from the germline V gene are GITISATS and ISYDGTV (reference sequence). With V trimmed by 5 bases and J by 5 bases, 3 bases remained unmatched. There are 15 residues in the CDR3. The CDR3 sequence is CALWGKELGKKIKVF. The CDR3 nucleotides are TGTGCCTTGTGGGGGAAAGAGTTGGGCAAAAAAATCAAGGTATTT.